A selection of T cell receptor beta chains follows, all from one sample in a study of CD8+ T cells in alopecia areata. TCRdb's table, derived via immunoSEQ multiplex PCR, lists solely in-frame clones and lacks some. The sample lists under 110,000 clones, roughly 60% occurring once. The source was CD8+ T cells sorted from blood, collected at approximately week 56, from a patient treated with tofacitinib. The source of these receptors is a human donor with alopecia areata. CDR3s include the opening cysteine and the closing phenylalanine or tryptophan. A D gene is named only where the DNA matches it firmly. Clone sizes are given selectively: once, few, many, or a class where the clone is expanded.

j_gene: TRBJ2-3; v_gene: TRBV30; abundance: .; d_gene: .; CDR3nt: TGTGCCTGGAGTCGTATTCCTGGGACAGATACGCAGTATTTT; CDR3aa: CAWSRIPGTDTQYF
j_gene: TRBJ2-5; v_gene: TRBV7-8; abundance: .; d_gene: .; CDR3nt: TGTGCCAGCAGCTTAAGGTCCCCCCGACAAGAGACCCAGTACTTC; CDR3aa: CASSLRSPRQETQYF
j_gene: TRBJ1-2; v_gene: TRBV7-9; abundance: few; d_gene: .; CDR3nt: TGTGCCAGCAGCTTAGCACCCGTTGGCTACACCTTC; CDR3aa: CASSLAPVGYTF
j_gene: TRBJ2-1; v_gene: TRBV14; abundance: .; d_gene: .; CDR3nt: TGTGCCAGCAGCCAAGAAAGACTTAGGGAGCAGTTCTTC; CDR3aa: CASSQERLREQFF
j_gene: TRBJ1-5; v_gene: TRBV30; abundance: .; d_gene: .; CDR3nt: TGTGCCTGGAGTCCGGGCGGGGATCAGCCCCAGCATTTT; CDR3aa: CAWSPGGDQPQHF
j_gene: TRBJ2-3; v_gene: TRBV13; abundance: .; d_gene: .; CDR3nt: TGTGCCAGCAGCGGCGGGCCTTCCGCCTTAGACGATACGCAGTATTTT; CDR3aa: CASSGGPSALDDTQYF
j_gene: TRBJ2-5; v_gene: TRBV4-2; abundance: once; d_gene: TRBD1; CDR3nt: TGTGCCAGCAGCCAGTACGACAGGGGGAGAGAGACCCAGTACTTC; CDR3aa: CASSQYDRGRETQYF
j_gene: TRBJ1-5; v_gene: TRBV5-6; abundance: .; d_gene: .; CDR3nt: TGTGCCAGCAGCTGGGGGAATCAGCCCCAGCATTTT; CDR3aa: CASSWGNQPQHF
j_gene: TRBJ1-6; v_gene: TRBV7-9; abundance: .; d_gene: .; CDR3nt: TGTGCCAGCAGCCCCGGGGGGTTAAGGGATTCACCCCTCCACTTT; CDR3aa: CASSPGGLRDSPLHF
j_gene: TRBJ1-5; v_gene: TRBV4-1; abundance: .; d_gene: .; CDR3nt: TGCGCCAGCAAGGACACGTTTAACAATCAGCCCCAGCATTTT; CDR3aa: CASKDTFNNQPQHF
j_gene: TRBJ2-5; v_gene: TRBV27; abundance: .; d_gene: .; CDR3nt: TGTGCCAGCAGTTTATGGGGGGCAGAGACCCAGTACTTC; CDR3aa: CASSLWGAETQYF
j_gene: TRBJ1-1; v_gene: TRBV29-1; abundance: few; d_gene: .; CDR3nt: TGCAGCGTTGTCAGGAACACTGAAGCTTTCTTT; CDR3aa: CSVVRNTEAFF
j_gene: TRBJ2-1; v_gene: TRBV5-6; abundance: .; d_gene: TRBD2; CDR3nt: TGTGCCAGCAGCTTTGGAGCGGGGGCTAGGAATGAGCAGTTCTTC; CDR3aa: CASSFGAGARNEQFF
j_gene: TRBJ2-6; v_gene: TRBV6-1; abundance: .; d_gene: TRBD1; CDR3nt: TGTGCCAGCAGTGCCTCAGGGGGCTCTGGGGCCAACGTCCTGACTTTC; CDR3aa: CASSASGGSGANVLTF
j_gene: TRBJ2-5; v_gene: TRBV6-5; abundance: .; d_gene: TRBD2; CDR3nt: TGTGCCAGCGGTACTAGCGGAAAAGAGACCCAGTACTTC; CDR3aa: CASGTSGKETQYF
j_gene: TRBJ1-6; v_gene: TRBV2; abundance: .; d_gene: .; CDR3nt: TGTGCCAGCAGTGCCGCCAGGACGAATAATTCACCCCTCCACTTT; CDR3aa: CASSAARTNNSPLHF
j_gene: TRBJ2-6; v_gene: TRBV30; abundance: .; d_gene: .; CDR3nt: TGTGCCTACCACGGGGCCCCTGGGGCCAACGTCCTGACTTTC; CDR3aa: CAYHGAPGANVLTF
j_gene: TRBJ1-2; v_gene: TRBV2; abundance: .; d_gene: TRBD1; CDR3nt: TGTGCCAGGCAGACAGGGGGCCAAGGCTATGGCTACACCTTC; CDR3aa: CARQTGGQGYGYTF
j_gene: TRBJ1-1; v_gene: TRBV9; abundance: .; d_gene: .; CDR3nt: TGTGCCAGCAGCGCTCCATCCGGGACACCCCACACTGAAGCTTTCTTT; CDR3aa: CASSAPSGTPHTEAFF
j_gene: TRBJ2-7; v_gene: TRBV29-1; abundance: .; d_gene: .; CDR3nt: TGCAGCGTTGAAGCGCCGAGGGGGAGGGGGTACGAGCAGTACTTC; CDR3aa: CSVEAPRGRGYEQYF
j_gene: TRBJ2-1; v_gene: TRBV2; abundance: once; d_gene: .; CDR3nt: TGTGCCAGCGTTGGGAGCTCCTACAATGAGCAGTTCTTC; CDR3aa: CASVGSSYNEQFF
j_gene: TRBJ2-7; v_gene: TRBV4-1; abundance: .; d_gene: .; CDR3nt: TGCGCCAGCAGCCAAGTAGCGACCGCCTCCTACGAGCAGTACTTC; CDR3aa: CASSQVATASYEQYF
j_gene: TRBJ2-1; v_gene: TRBV9; abundance: once; d_gene: .; CDR3nt: TGTGCCAGCAGCGTAGAGGGGGGAACAGAGACGTTCTTC; CDR3aa: CASSVEGGTETFF
j_gene: TRBJ2-3; v_gene: TRBV7-9; abundance: .; d_gene: TRBD2; CDR3nt: TGTGCCCCGGAGCGGGGGGAGGGCACAGATACGCAGTATTTT; CDR3aa: CAPERGEGTDTQYF
j_gene: TRBJ2-5; v_gene: TRBV11-2; abundance: .; d_gene: .; CDR3nt: TGTGCCAGCAGCTTAGCGTACCAGCAAGAGACCCAGTACTTC; CDR3aa: CASSLAYQQETQYF
j_gene: TRBJ1-2; v_gene: TRBV19; abundance: few; d_gene: .; CDR3nt: TGTGCCAGTAGTATAGTGGGTCGGCAGGCCAACTATGGCTACACCTTC; CDR3aa: CASSIVGRQANYGYTF
j_gene: TRBJ2-7; v_gene: TRBV30; abundance: .; d_gene: TRBD1; CDR3nt: TGTGCCTGGACCGGGACAGAACTCTACGAGCAGTACTTC; CDR3aa: CAWTGTELYEQYF